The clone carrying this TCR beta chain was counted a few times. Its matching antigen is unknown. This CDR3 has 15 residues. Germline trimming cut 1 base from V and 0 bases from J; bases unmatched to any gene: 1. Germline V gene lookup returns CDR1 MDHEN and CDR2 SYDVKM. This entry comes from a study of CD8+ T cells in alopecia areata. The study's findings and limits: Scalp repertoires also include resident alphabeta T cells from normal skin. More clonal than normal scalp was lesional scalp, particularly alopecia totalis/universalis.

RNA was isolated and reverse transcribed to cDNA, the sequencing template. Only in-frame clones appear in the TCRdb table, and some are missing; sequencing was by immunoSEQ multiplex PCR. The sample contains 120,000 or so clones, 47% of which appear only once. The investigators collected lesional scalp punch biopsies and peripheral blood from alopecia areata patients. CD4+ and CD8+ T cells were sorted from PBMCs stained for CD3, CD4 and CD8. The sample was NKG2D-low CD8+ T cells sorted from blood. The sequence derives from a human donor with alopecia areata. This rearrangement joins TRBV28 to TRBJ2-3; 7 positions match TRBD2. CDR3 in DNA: TGTGCCAGCAGTTTATCTAGCGGTAGCACAGATACGCAGTATTTT. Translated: CASSLSSGSTDTQYF.